This T cell receptor (beta chain) was captured in a study of T cell repertoires in cytomegalovirus infection. Germline-derived CDR1 and CDR2 are SGHTA and FQGTGA. The length of the CDR3 is 16 residues. The J segment lost 5 bases and the V segment lost 7 bases, leaving 10 bases of the junction unmatched. A single record per CDR3 protein comes from TCRdb applying MiXCR to the reads. The table shows 300,000 to 400,000 distinct CDR3 sequences, with 25% to 30% occurring only once. Note on this clonotype: Its antigen is unknown.

The J gene is TRBJ2-5, the V gene TRBV7-3, with TRBD2 identical over 13 bases. The clonotype was recovered from a human donor in good health (CMV status not recorded). Some clones in this sample may be carry-over from other donors' samples. Sequenced here: cultured PBMCs, sampled from culture after CMV antigen stimulation. The CDR3 loop reads CASTLGLAGVHETQYF. The CDR3 DNA reads TGTGCCAGCACCCTTGGACTAGCGGGAGTTCACGAGACCCAGTACTTC.